The 21 T cell receptor beta chains below were found in one sample sequenced in a study of tumor and adjacent non-tumor tissue in lung cancer. The template was RNA from unsorted bulk tissue. TCRbeta libraries were built with three rounds of nested PCR, modified from ARM-PCR. TCRdb processed the multiplex PCR reads anew with MiXCR; each CDR3 protein has one entry. This table holds 75,000 to 80,000 distinct CDR3 sequences, over 80% found once. Sequencing used lung tumor tissue. The receptors come from a woman between 45 and 60 years old with non-small cell lung cancer.

Sample share makes this clonotype medium-sized (0.01 to 0.1%). The chain carries TRBV6-1 and TRBJ1-6; TRBD1 matches at 8 bases. V shed 2 bases, J shed 5 bases, and the junction held 2 bases outside the gene matches. From germline, CDR1 is MNHNS and CDR2 SASEGT. The CDR3 consists of 15 residues. The CDR3 sequence is CASSEQGANNSPLHF. The CDR3 DNA sequence: TGTGCCAGCAGTGAACAGGGGGCGAATAATTCACCCCTCCACTTT.

This chain joins TRBV11-2 and TRBJ1-3; no definite D call. Per the germline V gene, CDR1 is SGHAT and CDR2 is FQNNGV. The CDR3 spans 13 residues. Between the trimmed V and J ends, which lost 11 bases and 8 bases, there was a span of 19 bases. The CDR3 sequence: CAGCSHPGYTIYF. DNA of the CDR3: TGTGCCGGCTGCTCCCATCCTGGTTACACCATATATTTT.

In regard to this clonotype: One end of the junction fails to match germline, which may point to a read error. This chain uses TRBV5-1 with TRBJ2-1, with D perhaps matching TRBD2 (5 bases). The CDR3 extends over 15 amino acids. Germline V CDR1 and CDR2: SGHRS, YFSETQ. CDR3 sequence reads: CTSSLARDYFSEQFF. The DNA of the CDR3 is TGCACCAGCAGCTTGGCACGAGACTATTTCAGTGAGCAGTTCTTC.

In the case of this clonotype: A single base separates this from a much larger clone, so it may be a read error. Here the CDR3 DNA reads TGTACCAGCAGCCTGGGACAGTCCAGCCTTGGCTACACCTTC. Residues: CTSSLGQSSLGYTF. The chain is built from TRBV7-9 and TRBJ1-2, with 7 nucleotides matching TRBD1. Looked up from germline, CDR1 is SEHNR and CDR2 is FQNEAQ (reference sequence). CDR3 length: 14 amino acids.

The rearrangement joins TRBV20-1 to TRBJ2-4; tentative D call: TRBD2 (6 bases). Germline values: CDR1 DFQATT, CDR2 SNEGSKA (reference sequence). The CDR3 contains 17 residues. This chain's CDR3 is CNTRDTGAILAKNIQYF. CDR3 DNA sequence: TGCAATACTAGAGACACGGGAGCGATACTAGCCAAAAACATTCAGTACTTC.

This sequence joins TRBV5-1 and TRBJ1-1; TRBD1 aligns across 9 bases. The germline gives CDR1 SGHRS, CDR2 YFSETQ. The CDR3 length is 15 residues. In DNA, the CDR3 is TGCGCAGGCAGCTTGGGGGACAGGGAGGTAACTGAAGCTTTCTTT. Amino acid sequence: CAGSLGDREVTEAFF.

CDR3 protein: CSARLYIGNGLHVQFF. For the CDR3, the DNA is TGCAGTGCTAGGTTATATATCGGGAATGGTTTGCATGTGCAGTTCTTC. The J gene is TRBJ2-1, the V gene TRBV20-1, with D possibly matching TRBD2 (5 bases). V lost 3 bases and J lost 12, with 27 bases in between. Germline CDR1 reads DFQATT; CDR2 reads SNEGSKA (reference sequence). CDR3 size: 16 residues.

In the case of this clonotype: This CDR3 is missing its conserved last phenylalanine or tryptophan, likely due to a read error. It is unclear where the CDR3 begins or ends on the DNA, so no DNA is shown, and the CDR3 is as TCRdb lists it. V and J are TRBV20-1 and TRBJ2-1; the listed D gene, TRBD2, was not tested against the DNA. Germline V lookup: CDR1 DFQATT, CDR2 SNEGSKA (reference sequence). The CDR3 has 16 residues if both end residues are counted. Here the CDR3 reads CSAGRLVVSSYNEQLL.

The chain has TRBV28 and TRBJ2-4; D is unclear. The CDR3 loop spans 15 amino acids. Trimming left V 3 bases short and J 3 bases short, with 12 bases between. Looked up from germline, CDR1 is MDHEN and CDR2 is SYDVKM. CDR3 protein: CASSFKSLVKNIQYF. In DNA, the CDR3 is TGTGCCAGCAGTTTTAAATCCCTAGTCAAAAACATTCAGTACTTC.

Comment on this clonotype: One junction end disagrees with the germline gene, perhaps due to a read error. This rearrangement joins TRBV20-1 to TRBJ2-1; TRBD2 aligns across 9 bases. The germline V gene has CDR1 DFQATT and CDR2 SNEGSKA (reference sequence). CDR3 length: 15 amino acids. The CDR3 loop is CSAELSGSSYNEQSF. The CDR3 DNA reads as TGCAGTGCGGAACTTAGCGGGAGCTCCTATAATGAGCAGTCCTTC.

The chain couples TRBV20-1 to TRBJ1-2, with no clear D. The V end was cut by 0 bases, the J end by 12 bases, with 29 bases between. This CDR3 has 17 residues. Germline CDR1 and CDR2: DFQATT and SNEGSKA (reference sequence). This chain's CDR3 is CSARDQQRRRTFYDHTF. The CDR3 region has the DNA TGCAGTGCTAGAGATCAGCAGCGCCGGAGGACTTTCTATGACCACACCTTC.

As for this clonotype: The junction departs from germline at one end; a sequencing error may be responsible. V and J are TRBV28 and TRBJ2-7, with a possible D match to TRBD2 (6 bases). The CDR3 is made up of 15 amino acids. CDR1 is MDHEN and CDR2 is SYDVKM in the germline V gene. The CDR3 loop is CASTLPGASVGEQYF. CDR3 nucleotides: TGTGCCAGCACTTTACCCGGGGCTAGCGTCGGCGAGCAGTACTTC. The variable domain in full, completed from reference TRBV28 and TRBJ2-7, reads DVKVTQSSRYLVKRTGEKVFLECVQDMDHENMFWYRQDPGLGLRLIYFSYDVKMKEKGDIPEGYSVSREKKERFSLILESASTNQTSMYLCASTLPGASVGEQYFGPGTRLTVT.

Comment on this clonotype: Since the CDR3 does not end with the conserved phenylalanine or tryptophan, this likely comes from a read error. The rearrangement uses TRBV28 and TRBJ2-1; 8 bases line up with TRBD2. This CDR3 region has 13 residues. Per germline, CDR1 MDHEN and CDR2 SYDVKM. The ends lost 10 bases at V and 5 bases at J; junction bases unmatched: 7. The CDR3 DNA sequence: TGTGCCAACTTTAATAGCGGGGACAATGAGCAGTTCTTG. It specifies CANFNSGDNEQFL.

The J gene is TRBJ2-4, the V gene TRBV4-1, with D tentatively TRBD2 (6 bases). CDR1 and CDR2 (germline): MGHRA, YSYEKL. Trimming left V 4 bases short and J 0 bases short, with 22 bases between. CDR3 length equals 19 residues. This CDR3 reads CASSPLPQQDYAAKNIQYF. The DNA of the CDR3 is TGCGCCAGCAGCCCCCTACCCCAGCAGGACTATGCAGCCAAAAACATTCAGTACTTC.

The chain joins TRBV4-3 to TRBJ2-3; D may be TRBD1 (6 bases). The germline CDR1 and CDR2 sequences are LGHNA and YSLEER. V was clipped by 10 bases and J by 2 bases, with 16 bases between them. The CDR3 contains 14 residues. The CDR3 coding sequence is TGCGCCAACAGTCAGGGGCCCTTCACAGATACGCAGTATTTT. Translating it yields CANSQGPFTDTQYF.

Comment on this clonotype: An end of the junction does not agree with germline; a read error may underlie this. This rearrangement joins TRBV20-1 to TRBJ2-7; TRBD2 matches at 7 bases. The length of the CDR3 is 14 residues. From germline, CDR1 is DFQATT and CDR2 SNEGSKA (reference sequence). The CDR3 loop is CSAELTGGTYKHYF. The CDR3 nucleotides are TGCAGTGCGGAACTAACGGGAGGAACCTACAAGCATTACTTC.

This clonotype has only a few counts. A read error may be the cause here, since a much bigger clone is one base away. The V gene is TRBV4-2, the J gene TRBJ1-5, with D hard to call. CDR3 length: 15 amino acids. V lost 4 bases and J lost 3, with 13 bases in between. The germline V gene encodes CDR1 LGHNA and CDR2 YNFKEQ. CDR3 DNA sequence: TGTGCCAGCAGCCCACCGGGAGGGTTCAATCAGCCCCAGCATTTT. It codes for CASSPPGGFNQPQHF.

For this clonotype: The junction does not match germline at one end; this may be a read error. The chain combines TRBV6-5 with TRBJ2-5, with D unclear. Germline values: CDR1 MNHEY, CDR2 SVGAGI. This CDR3 comprises 15 residues. The CDR3 nucleotides are TGTGCCAGCAGTTATGGCCTCACCCCGGCAGAGACACAGTATTTC. This codes for CASSYGLTPAETQYF.

Points on this clonotype: Its ends do not fully match the called genes, so a read error is possible. The chain has TRBV6-2 or TRBV6-3 and TRBJ2-1; D ambiguous. This CDR3 has 14 amino acids. Germline loops: CDR1 MNHEY, CDR2 SVGEGT. The DNA for the CDR3 is TGTGCCTGCAGTTACTCTGCCGGCTACAATGAGCAGTTCTTC. It codes for CACSYSAGYNEQFF.

Of note for this clonotype: One end of the junction does not line up with germline, which may come from a read error. V usage is TRBV4-1 and J usage is TRBJ1-5, with D possibly matching TRBD1 (5 bases). This CDR3 is 13 amino acids long. Germline V gene sequence: CDR1 MGHRA, CDR2 YSYEKL. The CDR3 sequence: CASSQGGIQSQQF. The CDR3 region has the DNA TGCGCCAGCAGCCAAGGGGGGATCCAGTCCCAGCAGTTT.

V usage is TRBV29-1 and J usage is TRBJ2-1; D tentatively reads TRBD1 or TRBD2 (5 bases each). The germline V gene encodes CDR1 SQVTM and CDR2 ANQGSEA. Trimming shortened V by 7 bases and J by 4 bases, and 20 bases separated the two germline ends. This CDR3 is 15 amino acids long. The chain's CDR3 is CSAQYDGTDYNEQFF. CDR3 coding DNA: TGCAGCGCACAATATGACGGGACGGATTACAATGAGCAGTTCTTC.